This T cell receptor (beta chain) is drawn from a study of blood T cell repertoires in COVID-19. In the study overall: The study drew acute and convalescent COVID-19 samples from the United States, Italy and Spain.

Using immunoSEQ multiplex PCR, the repertoire was profiled, and TCRdb retains in-frame clones only, with some absent. The sample lists 350,000 to 550,000 clones, approximately 92% seen once, with 1.1% in the top ten. Each recovered donor of Cohort 3 presented with two negative PCRs, clearance, or symptom resolution. The sample was PBMCs or T cells enriched from blood (not recorded which). The origin of this receptor is a man between 25 and 39 years old who had recovered from COVID-19.

For the CDR3, the DNA is TGTGCCAGCAGCAATCCAAGGGGTATGACTGTATATGAGCAGTTCTTC. Its protein product is CASSNPRGMTVYEQFF. The chain recombines TRBV21-1 with TRBJ2-1; the table gives TRBD1 as D, unverified against the DNA. TRBV21-1 is a listed pseudogene. The CDR3 has 16 amino acids.